What follows is one TCR beta chain and its context. The data were obtained in a study of blood T cells in healthy people across ages. This CDR3 region has 14 residues. The germline V gene encodes CDR1 SGHTA and CDR2 FQGNSA. Trimming left V 1 base short and J 4 bases short, with 10 bases between. Drawn from each donor were approximately 9.5 milliliters of peripheral blood. The use of a sample-barcoded 5' primer and a J-beta primer mix characterized a second PCR of roughly 6 to 11 cycles. TCRdb reprocessed the 5' RACE reads with MiXCR, giving one entry per CDR3 protein. The sample comprises over 1.5 million distinct CDR3 sequences, around 50% of which are singletons, and less than 2.5% rests with the top ten.

The receptor comes from a woman aged 40 to 55 in good health. This rearrangement joins TRBV7-2 to TRBJ1-2; a weak D match, TRBD1 (5 bases). The sample was blood. The chain's CDR3 is CASSLERGPYGYTF. CDR3 nucleotides: TGTGCCAGCAGCTTAGAACGGGGCCCCTATGGCTACACCTTC.